This TCR beta chain stems from a study of T cell responses to AZD1222 COVID-19 vaccine. Here immunoSEQ multiplex PCR was the method, and the copy in TCRdb shows in-frame clones only, minus some. The repertoire holds about 82,000 clones, with roughly 88% as singletons. Sample: peripheral blood, taken 28 days after the second AZD1222 dose. The TCR originated in an adult who received the AZD1222 COVID-19 vaccine.

CDR3 coding DNA: TGTGCCAGCAGCTTTGACAGGGTTGGGACACCCCTCCACTTT. Translation: CASSFDRVGTPLHF. The chain joins TRBV14 to TRBJ1-6; TRBD1 aligns across 7 bases. The J segment lost 11 bases and the V segment lost 5 bases, leaving 9 bases of the junction unmatched. The CDR3 covers 14 residues. The germline V gene has CDR1 SGHDN and CDR2 FVKESK. Complete variable domain (other parts from reference TRBV14 and TRBJ1-6): EAGVTQFPSHSVIEKGQTVTLRCDPISGHDNLYWYRRVMGKEIKFLLHFVKESKQDESGMPNNRFLAERTGGTYSTLKVQPAELEDSGVYFCASSFDRVGTPLHFGNGTRLTVT.